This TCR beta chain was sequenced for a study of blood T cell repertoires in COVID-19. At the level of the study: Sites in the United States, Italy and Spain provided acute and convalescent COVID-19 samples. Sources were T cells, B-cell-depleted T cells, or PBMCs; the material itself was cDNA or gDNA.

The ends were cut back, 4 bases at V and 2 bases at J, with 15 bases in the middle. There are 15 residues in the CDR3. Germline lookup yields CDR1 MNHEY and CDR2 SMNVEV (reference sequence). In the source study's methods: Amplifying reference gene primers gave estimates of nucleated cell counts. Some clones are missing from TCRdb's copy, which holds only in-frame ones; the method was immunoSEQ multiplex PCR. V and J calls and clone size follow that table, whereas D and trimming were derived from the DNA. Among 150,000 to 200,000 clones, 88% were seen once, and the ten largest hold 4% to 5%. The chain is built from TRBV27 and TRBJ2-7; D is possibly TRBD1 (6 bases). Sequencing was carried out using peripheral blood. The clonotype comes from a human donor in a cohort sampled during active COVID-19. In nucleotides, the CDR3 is TGTGCCAGCAGTTACCAGGGGCCGGGGCCCTACGAGCAGTACTTC. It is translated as CASSYQGPGPYEQYF.